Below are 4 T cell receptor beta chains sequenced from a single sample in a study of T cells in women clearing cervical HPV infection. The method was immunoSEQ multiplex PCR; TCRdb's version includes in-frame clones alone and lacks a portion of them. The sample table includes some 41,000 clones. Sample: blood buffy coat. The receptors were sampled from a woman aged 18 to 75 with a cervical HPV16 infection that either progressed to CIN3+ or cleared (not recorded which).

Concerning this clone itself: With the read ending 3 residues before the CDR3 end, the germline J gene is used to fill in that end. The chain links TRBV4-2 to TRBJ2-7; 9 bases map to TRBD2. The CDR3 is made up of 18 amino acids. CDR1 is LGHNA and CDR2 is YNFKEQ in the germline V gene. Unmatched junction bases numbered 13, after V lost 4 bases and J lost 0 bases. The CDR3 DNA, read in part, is TGTGCCAGCAGCCCACGGTCTAGCGGGACCACGAGCTCCTACGAG. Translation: CASSPRSSGTTSSYE. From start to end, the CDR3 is CASSPRSSGTTSSYEQYF.

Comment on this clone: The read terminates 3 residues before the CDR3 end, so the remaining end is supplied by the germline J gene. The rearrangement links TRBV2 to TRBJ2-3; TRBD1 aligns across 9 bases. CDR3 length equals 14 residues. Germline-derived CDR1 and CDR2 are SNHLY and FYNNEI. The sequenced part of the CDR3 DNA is TGTGCCAGCAGCCCACAGGGGGCCGGTCAGCCG. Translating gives CASSPQGAGQP. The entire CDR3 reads CASSPQGAGQPQYF. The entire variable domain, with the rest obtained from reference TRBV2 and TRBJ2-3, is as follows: EPEVTQTPSHQVTQMGQEVILRCVPISNHLYFYWYRQILGQKVEFLVSFYNNEISEKSEIFDDQFSVERPDGSNFTLKIRSTKLEDSAMYFCASSPQGAGQPQYFGPGTRLTVL.

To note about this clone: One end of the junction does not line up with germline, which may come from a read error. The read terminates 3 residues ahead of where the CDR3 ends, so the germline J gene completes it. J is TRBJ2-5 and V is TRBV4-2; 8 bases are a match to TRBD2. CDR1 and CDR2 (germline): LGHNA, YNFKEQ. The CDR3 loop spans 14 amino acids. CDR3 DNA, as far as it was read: TGCGCCAGCAGCCCGGGAGGGGTCCAAGAGACC. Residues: CASSPGGVQET. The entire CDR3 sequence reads CASSPGGVQETQYF.

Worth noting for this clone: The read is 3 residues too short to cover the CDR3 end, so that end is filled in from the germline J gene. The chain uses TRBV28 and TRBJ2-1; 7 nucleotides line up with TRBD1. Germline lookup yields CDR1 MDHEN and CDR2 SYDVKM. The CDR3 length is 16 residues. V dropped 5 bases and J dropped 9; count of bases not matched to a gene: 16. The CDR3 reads CASSPTGIKAEVEQFF. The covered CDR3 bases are TGTGCCAGCAGTCCGACAGGGATAAAAGCCGAGGTTGAG.